The 28 T cell receptor beta chains listed next were all sequenced from one sample in a study of CD8 T cells in ankylosing spondylitis (dated by TCRdb to the late 2010s). What the research found in general, with its limitations: A TCR beta motif made up of about eight highly homologous amino acid variants appeared to be characteristic of blood from ankylosing spondylitis patients.

Libraries were built with 5' RACE. Sequenced using an Illumina HiSeq 2500. The public reads were quality trimmed at Q25 with fastp and then assembled into clones with MiXCR by TCRdb, keeping productive beta chains. Entries that share a CDR3 protein sequence are merged under the most common genes and DNA. The sample table shows roughly 440,000 distinct CDR3 sequences, and more than 15% are seen once. The ten top clones hold just over 1% of the sample. These receptors have no identified antigens. Material: blood, either unsorted or a sorted T cell fraction (not recorded which). The receptor set was obtained from a male donor with ankylosing spondylitis.

In this sample, this clonotype turned up a few times. V and J are TRBV14 and TRBJ1-4; no definite D call. This CDR3 has 16 amino acids. Germline V gene data show CDR1 as SGHDN and CDR2 as FVKESK. Trimming removed 0 bases from V and 1 base from J, with 9 bases in between. The CDR3 protein is CASSQDHGVTNEKLFF. Written as DNA, the CDR3 is TGTGCCAGCAGCCAAGATCACGGGGTAACTAATGAAAAACTGTTTTTT.

Concerning this clonotype itself: One end of the junction varies from germline; a read error may be responsible. The genes are TRBV28 and TRBJ2-7, with a possible D match to TRBD1 (6 bases). Germline V lookup: CDR1 MDHEN, CDR2 SYDVKM. This CDR3 is built from 15 residues. The CDR3 sequence is CVSSSRTEFSYEQYF. CDR3 bases: TGTGTCAGCAGTTCCAGGACAGAGTTCTCCTACGAGCAGTACTTC.

This clonotype has more than one count but fewer than ten. The genes are TRBV10-1 and TRBJ1-6; D remains unclear. The CDR3 runs 14 residues. Germline V CDR1 and CDR2: WNHNN, SYGVQD (reference sequence). The V gene lost 0 bases and the J gene lost 10 bases, with 10 bases spanning the gap. The CDR3 is CASSESLGKSPLHF. For the CDR3, the DNA is TGCGCCAGCAGTGAGTCGCTGGGGAAGTCACCCCTCCACTTT.

The table lists this clonotype with many counts. The J gene is TRBJ1-1, the V gene TRBV6-1; D is unclear. The CDR3 consists of 13 residues. Germline V gives CDR1 MNHNS, CDR2 SASEGT. Trimming shortened V by 5 bases and J by 4 bases, and 11 bases separated the two germline ends. The CDR3 DNA is TGTGCCAGCAGTAATAACCGGGGCACTGAAGCTTTCTTT. Encoded protein: CASSNNRGTEAFF.

This clonotype occurred many times. Here the CDR3 reads CASTIGGSGELFF. The CDR3, as DNA: TGTGCCAGCACCATAGGGGGGAGCGGGGAGCTGTTTTTT. V is TRBV12-3 or TRBV12-4 and J is TRBJ2-2; D is possibly TRBD1 or TRBD2 (6 bases each). V dropped 7 bases and J dropped 7 bases, with 13 bases sitting between them. There are 13 residues in the CDR3.

With respect to this clonotype: This may come from a read error, since a much larger clone is one base off. No conserved phenylalanine or tryptophan ends this CDR3, so it is likely a read error. This chain uses TRBV12-3 or TRBV12-4 with TRBJ2-3; 7 positions match TRBD2. V shed 5 bases and J 4 bases; nucleotides not matched to a gene: 9. CDR3 length: 15 residues. DNA for the CDR3: TGTGCCAGCAGTCCCCGTGGGGGGGTGGCAGATACGCAGTATTAT. Amino acid sequence: CASSPRGGVADTQYY.

This clonotype was seen a few times. This rearrangement joins TRBV20-1 to TRBJ2-5, with 8 positions matching TRBD2. The CDR3 totals 15 residues. J gave up 5 bases and V 2 bases, and 10 bases lay outside the gene matches. Germline V gene lookup returns CDR1 DFQATT and CDR2 SNEGSKA (reference sequence). CDR3 DNA: TGCAGTGCTAGATTGGCTAGCGGGTTTTTGGAGACCCAGTACTTC. This encodes CSARLASGFLETQYF.

In its sample, this clonotype was seen many times. The rearrangement uses TRBV29-1 and TRBJ2-1; 8 bases agree with TRBD2. In germline, CDR1 is SQVTM, CDR2 ANQGSEA. This CDR3 contains 13 residues. The trim removed 2 bases at V and 7 bases at J, leaving 4 bases unmatched. Here the CDR3 DNA reads TGCAGCGTTGAACCGGGAGGGCGGAATGAGCAGTTCTTC. Its translation: CSVEPGGRNEQFF.

J is TRBJ1-4 and V is TRBV10-3, with unresolved D. Trimming left V 0 bases short and J 3 bases short, with 14 bases between. This CDR3 has 17 residues. The germline CDR1 and CDR2 sequences are ENHRY and SYGVKD. The CDR3, as DNA: TGTGCCATCAGTGAGTCGAGAGGAGTATTCCCTAATGAAAAACTGTTTTTT. As protein: CAISESRGVFPNEKLFF.

The chain joins TRBV9 to TRBJ2-2; D gene uncertain. The CDR3 sequence is 16 residues long. Germline V gives CDR1 SGDLS, CDR2 YYNGEE. Trimming took off 2 bases at V and 6 bases at J, with 17 bases between the two ends. This CDR3 is CASSVAPSTPPGELFF. The CDR3 region has the DNA TGTGCCAGCAGCGTCGCGCCCAGTACCCCCCCCGGGGAGCTGTTTTTT.

This clonotype has more than one count but fewer than ten. This rearrangement joins TRBV12-3 or TRBV12-4 to TRBJ2-1, with 9 nucleotides matching TRBD1. Trimming removed 4 bases from V and 7 bases from J; junction bases left unmatched: 5. This CDR3 spans 14 amino acids. The CDR3 protein is CASSSRTGANEQFF. The CDR3 DNA follows: TGTGCCAGCAGTTCCCGGACAGGGGCGAATGAGCAGTTCTTC.

The genes are TRBV6-1 and TRBJ2-2, with a weak D call TRBD1 (5 bases). V was pared by 5 bases and J by 5 bases, with 12 bases between. CDR3 length: 14 amino acids. The germline gives CDR1 MNHNS, CDR2 SASEGT. The CDR3 DNA is TGTGCCAGCAGTCCCCAGGGTAGGACCGGGGAGCTGTTTTTT. Its translation: CASSPQGRTGELFF.

The J gene is TRBJ2-7, the V gene TRBV10-3; D unclear. CDR3 size: 15 residues. V was trimmed by 2 bases and J by 0 bases, leaving 11 bases between them. In germline, CDR1 is ENHRY, CDR2 SYGVKD. CDR3: CAISEVGSSSYEQYF. The DNA of the CDR3 is TGTGCCATCAGTGAGGTAGGGTCCAGCTCCTACGAGCAGTACTTC.

This chain connects TRBV5-1 to TRBJ1-2, with 9 bases that match TRBD1. Germline CDR1 SGHRS, CDR2 YFSETQ. The ends lost 2 bases at V and 8 bases at J; junction bases unmatched: 16. The CDR3 covers 17 residues. As DNA, the CDR3 is TGCGCCAGCAGCTTCGCCAGAAAAACGGGACAGGGAAGCGGCTACACCTTC. Its translation: CASSFARKTGQGSGYTF. The full variable domain, its missing parts supplied by reference TRBV5-1 and TRBJ1-2, is KAGVTQTPRYLIKTRGQQVTLSCSPISGHRSVSWYQQTPGQGLQFLFEYFSETQRNKGNFPGRFSGRQFSNSRSEMNVSTLELGDSALYLCASSFARKTGQGSGYTFGSGTRLTVV.

This chain uses TRBV27 with TRBJ2-7; the match to TRBD1 covers 9 bases. Germline CDR1 reads MNHEY; CDR2 reads SMNVEV (reference sequence). The junction had 5 bases not matched to a gene; V was cut back by 2 bases and J by 0 bases. The CDR3 covers 16 residues. In DNA form, the CDR3 reads TGTGCCAGCAGTTTAGCGGGACAGGGCATCTCCTACGAGCAGTACTTC. Its protein product is CASSLAGQGISYEQYF.

This clonotype has a count of ten or more. The genes are TRBV12-3 or TRBV12-4 and TRBJ1-6; no clear D gene. This CDR3 comprises 16 residues. The ends were cut back, 4 bases at V and 2 bases at J, with 12 bases in the middle. Here the CDR3 reads CASSYIGFTYNSPLHF. The CDR3, as DNA: TGTGCCAGCAGTTATATAGGGTTCACCTATAATTCACCCCTCCACTTT.

This clonotype was found many times. The V and J genes are TRBV24-1 and TRBJ2-2; 7 nucleotides line up with TRBD2. Losses at the gene ends were 9 bases for V and 4 bases for J; bases not matched to a gene: 4. The CDR3 contains 13 residues. Germline values: CDR1 KGHDR, CDR2 SFDVKD. The CDR3 here is CATSGTTTGELFF. The CDR3 DNA sequence: TGTGCCACCTCCGGGACTACCACCGGGGAGCTGTTTTTT.

This clonotype has more than one count but fewer than ten. V gene TRBV18 combines with J gene TRBJ1-1; D may be TRBD1 (5 bases). This CDR3 region has 14 residues. V was clipped by 3 bases and J by 1 base, with 9 bases between them. The germline V gene encodes CDR1 KGHSH and CDR2 LQKENI. CDR3 sequence reads: CASSPGRQNTEAFF. CDR3 DNA sequence: TGTGCCAGCTCACCGGGACGGCAGAACACTGAAGCTTTCTTT.

This rearrangement joins TRBV5-6 to TRBJ1-1; 11 bases map to TRBD1. The CDR3 consists of 15 residues. Germline lookup yields CDR1 SGHDT and CDR2 YYEEEE. The V gene end was trimmed by 6 bases and the J gene end by 4 bases; junction bases not matched to a gene: 8. The CDR3 nucleotides are TGTGCCAGCACCACAGCCGGGACAGGGGGCACTGAAGCTTTCTTT. It yields the protein CASTTAGTGGTEAFF.

This chain joins TRBV20-1 and TRBJ2-5; D possibly uses TRBD1 or TRBD2 (5 bases each). V lost 0 bases and J 1 base, leaving 12 bases between the germline ends. CDR3 length: 15 residues. The germline V gene has CDR1 DFQATT and CDR2 SNEGSKA (reference sequence). As DNA, the CDR3 is TGCAGTGCTAGAGATCTGGGGCTAGCCCAAGAGACCCAGTACTTC. This sequence encodes CSARDLGLAQETQYF.

The chain combines TRBV28 with TRBJ2-7, with TRBD2 matching 10 bases. The CDR3 loop spans 16 amino acids. Per germline, CDR1 MDHEN and CDR2 SYDVKM. V lost 3 bases to trimming and J lost 7 bases; unmatched junction nucleotides: 12. The CDR3 spells CASSFSGASGREEQYF. CDR3 nucleotides: TGTGCCAGCAGTTTCAGCGGGGCTAGCGGGAGAGAGGAGCAGTACTTC.

This clonotype has just a few counts. The V and J genes are TRBV11-2 and TRBJ2-3, with TRBD2 matching over 7 bases. Germline V lookup: CDR1 SGHAT, CDR2 FQNNGV. With V trimmed by 8 bases and J by 5 bases, 10 bases remained unmatched. The CDR3 runs 14 residues. This CDR3 is CASLPGEGKDTQYF. CDR3 sequence (DNA): TGTGCCAGCCTCCCCGGGGAGGGGAAAGATACGCAGTATTTT.

V is TRBV24-1 and J is TRBJ2-7; the D gene is possibly TRBD1 (6 bases). The germline V gene has CDR1 KGHDR and CDR2 SFDVKD. V was clipped by 5 bases and J by 6 bases, with 7 bases between them. The CDR3 extends over 11 amino acids. CDR3 amino acids: CATSGGREQYF. CDR3 in DNA: TGTGCCACCAGTGGGGGGCGCGAGCAGTACTTC.

In this sample, this clonotype turned up many times. V usage is TRBV5-1 and J usage is TRBJ2-3; D ambiguous. The CDR3 runs to 14 residues. Germline values: CDR1 SGHRS, CDR2 YFSETQ. Trimming removed 4 bases at V and 0 bases at J, with 9 bases between. CDR3 sequence: CASSVGLSTDTQYF. The CDR3 DNA reads TGCGCCAGCAGCGTGGGCCTCAGCACAGATACGCAGTATTTT.

In this sample, this clonotype turned up many times. The chain is built from TRBV6-5 and TRBJ2-7, with D maybe TRBD2 (6 bases). CDR3 length: 14 amino acids. Trimming pared 4 bases from V and 7 bases from J, leaving 17 bases between. Germline CDR1 reads MNHEY; CDR2 reads SVGAGI. CDR3 loop: CASSSPGLSGEQYF. The CDR3, as DNA: TGTGCCAGCAGTTCCCCGGGACTCTCAGGGGAGCAGTACTTC.

This chain connects TRBV24-1 to TRBJ2-5; 7 positions agree with TRBD2. The CDR3 covers 16 residues. CDR1 and CDR2 from the germline V gene are KGHDR and SFDVKD. Trimming took 0 bases from V and 2 from J; bases not matched to a gene: 5. Here the CDR3 reads CATSDLGGGVQETQYF. CDR3 in DNA: TGTGCCACCAGTGATTTGGGCGGGGGAGTGCAAGAGACCCAGTACTTC.

This chain connects TRBV6-5 to TRBJ1-5; no reliable D call. This CDR3 has 14 residues. Germline values: CDR1 MNHEY, CDR2 SVGAGI. Trimming removed 1 base at V and 4 bases at J, with 8 bases between. This CDR3 is CASSYWTGNQPQHF. CDR3 in DNA: TGTGCCAGCAGTTACTGGACGGGGAATCAGCCCCAGCATTTT.

This clonotype appeared a few times. The V and J genes are TRBV11-2 and TRBJ2-1; TRBD1 matches 8 bases. Germline V gene data show CDR1 as SGHAT and CDR2 as FQNNGV. This CDR3 comprises 16 residues. V shed 1 base, J shed 0 bases, and the junction held 2 bases outside the gene matches. For the CDR3, the DNA is TGTGCCAGCAGCTTAGCAGGACAGGGCTCCTACAATGAGCAGTTCTTC. Translated, it gives CASSLAGQGSYNEQFF.